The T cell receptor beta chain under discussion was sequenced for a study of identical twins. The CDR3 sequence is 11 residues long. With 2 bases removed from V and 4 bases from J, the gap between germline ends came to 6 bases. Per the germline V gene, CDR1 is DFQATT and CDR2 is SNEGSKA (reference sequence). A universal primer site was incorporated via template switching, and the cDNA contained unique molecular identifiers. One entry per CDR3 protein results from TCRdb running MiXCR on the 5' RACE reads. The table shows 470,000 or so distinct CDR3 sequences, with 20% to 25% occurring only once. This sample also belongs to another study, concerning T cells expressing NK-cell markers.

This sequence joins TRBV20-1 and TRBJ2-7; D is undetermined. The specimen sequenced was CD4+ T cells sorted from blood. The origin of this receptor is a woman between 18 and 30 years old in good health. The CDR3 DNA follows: TGCAGTGCTAGACCGTGGTACGAGCAGTACTTC. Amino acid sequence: CSARPWYEQYF.